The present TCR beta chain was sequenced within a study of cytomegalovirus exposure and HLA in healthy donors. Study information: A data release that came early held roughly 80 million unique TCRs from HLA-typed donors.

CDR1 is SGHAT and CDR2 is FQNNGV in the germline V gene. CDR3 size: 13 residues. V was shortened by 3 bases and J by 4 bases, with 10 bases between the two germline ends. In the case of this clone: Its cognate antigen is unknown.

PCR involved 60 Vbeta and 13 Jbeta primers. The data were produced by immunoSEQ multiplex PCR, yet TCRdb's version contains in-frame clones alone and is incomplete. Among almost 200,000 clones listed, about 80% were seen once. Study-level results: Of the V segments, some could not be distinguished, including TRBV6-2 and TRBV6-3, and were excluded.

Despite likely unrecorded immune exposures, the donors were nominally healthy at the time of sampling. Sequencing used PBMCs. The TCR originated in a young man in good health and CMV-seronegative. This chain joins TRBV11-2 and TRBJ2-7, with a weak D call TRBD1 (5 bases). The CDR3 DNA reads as TGTGCCAGCAGCTTTTCCAGGGTATACGAGCAGTACTTC. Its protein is CASSFSRVYEQYF.